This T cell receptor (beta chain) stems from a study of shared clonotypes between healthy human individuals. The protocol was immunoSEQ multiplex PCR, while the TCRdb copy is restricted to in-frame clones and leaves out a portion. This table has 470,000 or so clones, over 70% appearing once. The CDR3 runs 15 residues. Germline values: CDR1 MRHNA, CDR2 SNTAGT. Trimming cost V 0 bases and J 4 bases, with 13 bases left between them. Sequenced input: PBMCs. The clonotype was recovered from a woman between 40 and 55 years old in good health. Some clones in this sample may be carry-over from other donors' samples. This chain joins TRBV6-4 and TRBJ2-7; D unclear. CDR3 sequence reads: CASSDSSRIEYEQYF. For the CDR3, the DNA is TGTGCCAGCAGTGACTCGTCCCGTATAGAATACGAGCAGTACTTC.